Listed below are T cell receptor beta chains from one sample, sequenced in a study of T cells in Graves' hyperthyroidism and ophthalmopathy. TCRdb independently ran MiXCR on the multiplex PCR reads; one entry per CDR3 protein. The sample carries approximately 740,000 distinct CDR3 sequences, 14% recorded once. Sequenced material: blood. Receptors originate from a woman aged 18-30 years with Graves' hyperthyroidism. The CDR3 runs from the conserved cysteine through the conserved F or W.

cdr3_aa: CAISESIDGYEQYF; v_call: TRBV10-3; j_call: TRBJ2-7
cdr3_aa: CASSLDSGGPYEQYF; v_call: TRBV7-8; j_call: TRBJ2-7
cdr3_aa: CASSFVPGRRTSGSSSGEQYF; v_call: TRBV7-2; j_call: TRBJ2-7
cdr3_aa: CASSLHGPDTQYF; v_call: TRBV27; j_call: TRBJ2-3
cdr3_aa: CASSWGGTGQETQYF; v_call: TRBV12-3/TRBV12-4; j_call: TRBJ2-5
cdr3_aa: CASSPTDTNTEAFF; v_call: TRBV6-1; j_call: TRBJ1-1
cdr3_aa: CSARGSGQGNQPQHF; v_call: TRBV20-1; j_call: TRBJ1-5
cdr3_aa: CASSAYSGRADEQFF; v_call: TRBV9; j_call: TRBJ2-1
cdr3_aa: CASSWDRGSASPLHF; v_call: TRBV19; j_call: TRBJ1-6
cdr3_aa: CATIGGGGPGYTF; v_call: TRBV12-3/TRBV12-4; j_call: TRBJ1-2
cdr3_aa: CASLGHMNTEAFF; v_call: TRBV5-1; j_call: TRBJ1-1
cdr3_aa: CASSYSKADSYNEQFF; v_call: TRBV6-6; j_call: TRBJ2-1
cdr3_aa: CASSSLGGGEREQETQYF; v_call: TRBV7-9; j_call: TRBJ2-5
cdr3_aa: CAGSPNFAYNEQFF; v_call: TRBV11-2; j_call: TRBJ2-1
cdr3_aa: CASSPSSGTGYNEQFF; v_call: TRBV7-9; j_call: TRBJ2-1
cdr3_aa: CSALTVLETQYF; v_call: TRBV29-1; j_call: TRBJ2-5
cdr3_aa: CASSLDPLSSGQFF; v_call: TRBV11-2; j_call: TRBJ2-1
cdr3_aa: CASSRQGEDQPQHF; v_call: TRBV7-8; j_call: TRBJ1-5
cdr3_aa: CASSSYRVDTQYF; v_call: TRBV13; j_call: TRBJ2-3
cdr3_aa: CASSLLRSSGRASSYNEQFF; v_call: TRBV7-9; j_call: TRBJ2-1
cdr3_aa: CASSRGRTDSYEQYF; v_call: TRBV11-2; j_call: TRBJ2-7
cdr3_aa: CASTHWGASEFF; v_call: TRBV28; j_call: TRBJ2-1
cdr3_aa: CAISESLAGPSSYEQYF; v_call: TRBV10-3; j_call: TRBJ2-7
cdr3_aa: CSVEGQGSWDTQYF; v_call: TRBV29-1; j_call: TRBJ2-3
cdr3_aa: CASSDKGKGLNTEAFF; v_call: TRBV19; j_call: TRBJ1-1
cdr3_aa: CASSLMMRDRADGELFF; v_call: TRBV7-2; j_call: TRBJ2-2
cdr3_aa: CASSQSSRSPLHF; v_call: TRBV3-1; j_call: TRBJ1-6
cdr3_aa: CASSSRAGVGTDTQYF; v_call: TRBV19; j_call: TRBJ2-3
cdr3_aa: CASSQGDSTPYEQYF; v_call: TRBV4-2; j_call: TRBJ2-7
cdr3_aa: CASSPYWGDIQYF; v_call: TRBV19; j_call: TRBJ2-4
cdr3_aa: CASTPGWEEQFF; v_call: TRBV7-9; j_call: TRBJ2-1
cdr3_aa: CATSPGNEQFF; v_call: TRBV24-1; j_call: TRBJ2-1
cdr3_aa: CATSVGWTGANVLTF; v_call: TRBV24-1; j_call: TRBJ2-6
cdr3_aa: CASVAKPEGYEQYF; v_call: TRBV3-1; j_call: TRBJ2-7
cdr3_aa: CASSLESGGTGELFF; v_call: TRBV7-2; j_call: TRBJ2-2
cdr3_aa: CAWGTSYNEQFF; v_call: TRBV30; j_call: TRBJ2-1
cdr3_aa: CASSFEGEQYF; v_call: TRBV13; j_call: TRBJ2-7
cdr3_aa: CASSFLEDEQYF; v_call: TRBV7-9; j_call: TRBJ2-7
cdr3_aa: CSVWGGGPETQYF; v_call: TRBV29-1; j_call: TRBJ2-5
cdr3_aa: CASATRVAAYNEQFF; v_call: TRBV28; j_call: TRBJ2-1
cdr3_aa: CASSLEVSGATYEQYF; v_call: TRBV11-2; j_call: TRBJ2-7
cdr3_aa: CASSIKGIRGEAFF; v_call: TRBV19; j_call: TRBJ1-1
cdr3_aa: CASSIGGGPKSSYEQYF; v_call: TRBV19; j_call: TRBJ2-7
cdr3_aa: CASSVKIGQNYGYTF; v_call: TRBV10-2; j_call: TRBJ1-2
cdr3_aa: CASSYSRDSSKETQYF; v_call: TRBV6-2/TRBV6-3; j_call: TRBJ2-5
cdr3_aa: CASSYLAGGEYNQQPQHF; v_call: TRBV6-2/TRBV6-3; j_call: TRBJ1-5
cdr3_aa: CASSLRGSPETQYF; v_call: TRBV7-3; j_call: TRBJ2-5
cdr3_aa: CASSQPQQGGQPQHF; v_call: TRBV14; j_call: TRBJ1-5
cdr3_aa: CASSLSGTVSGYTF; v_call: TRBV3-1; j_call: TRBJ1-2
cdr3_aa: CASKTGDDGYTF; v_call: TRBV3-1; j_call: TRBJ1-2
cdr3_aa: CASRRSLGQEGTEAFF; v_call: TRBV28; j_call: TRBJ1-1
cdr3_aa: CASSSTSGRRNEQSF; v_call: TRBV7-9; j_call: TRBJ2-1
cdr3_aa: CAISKGLAGDTDTQYF; v_call: TRBV10-3; j_call: TRBJ2-3
cdr3_aa: CASSSRGETNTGELFF; v_call: TRBV9; j_call: TRBJ2-2